The TCR beta chain under discussion was sequenced for a study of breast tumors, draining lymph nodes, adjacent tissues. This clonotype was seen only a few times. What it binds is unknown. V gave up 0 bases and J gave up 7 bases, with 8 bases separating them. Germline-derived CDR1 and CDR2 are SGHRS and YFSETQ. This CDR3 has 13 amino acids. Breast cancer patients provided tissue from their axillary draining lymph nodes. TCRdb ran MiXCR on the multiplex PCR reads and lists one entry per CDR3 protein. The sample has about 80,000 distinct CDR3 sequences, 15% to 20% seen once; the top ten hold roughly 2.4%. Overall study findings and caveats: Luminal-like breast cancer showed significantly greater tumor-nontumor repertoire similarity than basal-like breast cancer did. Data only fit, rather than demonstrated, lymph node origin of most tumor T cells. Data fit most tumor T cells coming from lymph node, expanding in tumor. Tumor TCR diversity was below lymph nodes but above nontumor tissue.

The gene calls are TRBV5-1 and TRBJ2-1; D is undetermined. The TCR was taken from a female donor with breast cancer. Some clones in this sample may be carry-over from other donors' samples. Sequencing was done on a sample of axillary lymph node tissue. In DNA, the CDR3 is TGCGCCAGCAGCTTGGGAGTCCTTAATGAGCAGTTCTTC. Amino acid sequence: CASSLGVLNEQFF.